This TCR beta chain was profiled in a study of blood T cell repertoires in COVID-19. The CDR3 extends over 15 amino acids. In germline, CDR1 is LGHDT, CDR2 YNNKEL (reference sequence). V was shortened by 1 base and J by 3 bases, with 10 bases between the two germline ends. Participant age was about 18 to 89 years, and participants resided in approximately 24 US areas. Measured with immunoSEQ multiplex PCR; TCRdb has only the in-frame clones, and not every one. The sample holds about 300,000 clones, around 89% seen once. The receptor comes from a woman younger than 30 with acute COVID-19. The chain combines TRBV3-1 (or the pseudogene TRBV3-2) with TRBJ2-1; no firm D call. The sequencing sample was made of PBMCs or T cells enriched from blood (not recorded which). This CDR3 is CASSQGVLSYNEQFF. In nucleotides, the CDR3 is TGTGCCAGCAGCCAAGGTGTGCTGAGCTACAATGAGCAGTTCTTC.